This T cell receptor (beta chain) emerged from a study of beta chain features in type 1 diabetes. This clone was recorded only once. Its specificity is not known. CD4+ naive, central memory, regulatory and stem cell-like memory subsets were isolated by sorting on CD45RO/CCR7/CD25/CD127/CD95/CD27. Trimming pared 10 bases from V and 7 bases from J, leaving 13 bases between. This CDR3 has 12 residues. Germline V gives CDR1 MGHDK, CDR2 SYGVNS. Expressed TCRB transcripts were sequenced after all isolated RNA was converted to cDNA. Sequenced naive, central memory and regulatory T cell samples produced an average of approximately 3.8 million reads. Produced via immunoSEQ multiplex PCR; TCRdb's table is partial and in-frame only. Among 600,000 or so clones, about an eighth were seen once, and the ten largest hold 0.03% to 0.045%. Findings and limits, study-wide: Moderate yet significant TCRB CDR3 shortening was seen in Type 1 diabetes patients in all four CD4+ subsets. VDJ junctions sequenced from type 1 diabetes patients showed fewer insertions and more deletions. Cells that show high TCR expression could be over-represented by cDNA sequencing.

The sample was naive CD4+ T cells from blood. The J gene is TRBJ1-4, the V gene TRBV25-1; D is possibly TRBD1 (5 bases). This receptor was obtained from a man aged 18 to 30 with type 1 diabetes. In DNA, the CDR3 is TGTGCCACCCGGGACCCCGGTGAAAAACTGTTTTTT. Translating it yields CATRDPGEKLFF.